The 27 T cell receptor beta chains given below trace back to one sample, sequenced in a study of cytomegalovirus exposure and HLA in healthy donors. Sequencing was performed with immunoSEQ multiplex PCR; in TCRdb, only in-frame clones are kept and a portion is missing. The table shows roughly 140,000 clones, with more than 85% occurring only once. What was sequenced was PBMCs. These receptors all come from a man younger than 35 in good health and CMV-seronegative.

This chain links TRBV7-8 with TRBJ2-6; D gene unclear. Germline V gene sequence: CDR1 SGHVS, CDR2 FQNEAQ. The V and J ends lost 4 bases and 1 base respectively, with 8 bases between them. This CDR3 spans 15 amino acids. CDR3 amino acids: CASSSEVSGANVLTF. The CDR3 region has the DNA TGTGCCAGCAGCTCAGAAGTTTCTGGGGCCAACGTCCTGACTTTC.

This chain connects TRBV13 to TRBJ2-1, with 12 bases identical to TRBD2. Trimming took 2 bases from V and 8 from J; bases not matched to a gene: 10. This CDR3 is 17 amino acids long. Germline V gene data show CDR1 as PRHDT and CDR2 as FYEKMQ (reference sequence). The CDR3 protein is CASSLLLAGGVFHEQFF. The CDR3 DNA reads TGTGCCAGCAGCTTATTGCTAGCGGGGGGGGTCTTCCATGAGCAGTTCTTC.

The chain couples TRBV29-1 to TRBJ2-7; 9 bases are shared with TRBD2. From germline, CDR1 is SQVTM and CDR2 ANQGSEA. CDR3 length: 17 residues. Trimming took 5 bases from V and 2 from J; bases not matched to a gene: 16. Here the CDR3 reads CSVLDQAGGARTYEQYF. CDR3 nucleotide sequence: TGCAGCGTTTTGGACCAAGCGGGGGGCGCCCGTACCTACGAGCAGTACTTC.

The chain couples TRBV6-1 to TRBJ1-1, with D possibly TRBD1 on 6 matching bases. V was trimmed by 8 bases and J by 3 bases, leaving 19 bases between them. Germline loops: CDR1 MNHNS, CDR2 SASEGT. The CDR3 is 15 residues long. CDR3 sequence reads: CASLGTLKGDTEAFF. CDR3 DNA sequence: TGTGCCAGCTTGGGTACCCTAAAGGGGGACACTGAAGCTTTCTTT.

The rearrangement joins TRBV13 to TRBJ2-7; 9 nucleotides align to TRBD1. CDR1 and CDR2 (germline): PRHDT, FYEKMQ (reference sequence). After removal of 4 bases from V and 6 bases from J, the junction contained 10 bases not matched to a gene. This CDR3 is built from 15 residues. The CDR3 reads CASSYTGGRGPEQYF. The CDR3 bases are TGTGCCAGCAGCTACACAGGGGGCAGGGGTCCCGAGCAGTACTTC.

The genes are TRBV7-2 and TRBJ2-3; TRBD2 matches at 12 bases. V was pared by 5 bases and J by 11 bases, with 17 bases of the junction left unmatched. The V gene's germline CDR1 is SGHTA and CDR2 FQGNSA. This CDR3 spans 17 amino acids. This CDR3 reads CASSRALAGGRYVRQYF. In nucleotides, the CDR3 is TGTGCCAGCAGCCGAGCGCTAGCGGGAGGGCGGTATGTGAGGCAGTATTTT. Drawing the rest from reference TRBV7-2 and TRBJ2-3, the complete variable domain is GAGVSQSPSNKVTEKGKDVELRCDPISGHTALYWYRQSLGQGLEFLIYFQGNSAPDKSGLPSDRFSAERTGGSVSTLTIQRTQQEDSAVYLCASSRALAGGRYVRQYFGPGTRLTVL.

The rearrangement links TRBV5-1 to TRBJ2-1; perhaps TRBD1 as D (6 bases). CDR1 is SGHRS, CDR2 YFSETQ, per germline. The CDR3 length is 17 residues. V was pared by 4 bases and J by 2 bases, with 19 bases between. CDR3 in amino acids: CASSGKLQGSPYNEQFF. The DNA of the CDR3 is TGCGCCAGCAGCGGAAAACTACAGGGAAGCCCCTACAATGAGCAGTTCTTC.

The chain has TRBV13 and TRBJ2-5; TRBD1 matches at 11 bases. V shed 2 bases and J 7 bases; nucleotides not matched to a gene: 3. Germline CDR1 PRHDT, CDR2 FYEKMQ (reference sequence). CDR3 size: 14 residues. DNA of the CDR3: TGTGCCAGCAGCTTAAGAGGGACAGGGGGGACCCAGTACTTC. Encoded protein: CASSLRGTGGTQYF.

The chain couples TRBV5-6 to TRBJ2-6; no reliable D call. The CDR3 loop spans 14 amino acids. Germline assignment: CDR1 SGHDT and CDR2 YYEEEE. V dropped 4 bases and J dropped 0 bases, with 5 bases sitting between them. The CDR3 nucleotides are TGTGCCAGCAGCCTAGGCTCTGGGGCCAACGTCCTGACTTTC. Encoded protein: CASSLGSGANVLTF.

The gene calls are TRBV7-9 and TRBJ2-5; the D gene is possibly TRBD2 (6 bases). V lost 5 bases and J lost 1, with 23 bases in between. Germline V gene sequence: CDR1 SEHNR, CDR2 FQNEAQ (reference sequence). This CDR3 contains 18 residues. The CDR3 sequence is CASSHTTTGLTGQETQYF. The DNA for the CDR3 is TGTGCCAGCAGCCACACCACCACGGGACTCACTGGCCAAGAGACCCAGTACTTC.

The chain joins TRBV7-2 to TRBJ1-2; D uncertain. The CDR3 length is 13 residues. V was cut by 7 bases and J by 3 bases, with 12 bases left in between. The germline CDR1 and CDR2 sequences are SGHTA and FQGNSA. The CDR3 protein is CASTRAPDYGYTF. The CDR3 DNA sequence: TGTGCCAGCACCCGAGCTCCGGACTATGGCTACACCTTC. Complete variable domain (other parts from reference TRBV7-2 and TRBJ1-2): GAGVSQSPSNKVTEKGKDVELRCDPISGHTALYWYRQSLGQGLEFLIYFQGNSAPDKSGLPSDRFSAERTGGSVSTLTIQRTQQEDSAVYLCASTRAPDYGYTFGSGTRLTVV.

The CDR3: CASSPHQGNLNEQYF. The CDR3 nucleotides are TGTGCCAGCAGCCCCCACCAGGGGAATCTGAACGAGCAGTACTTC. The chain carries TRBV6-5 and TRBJ2-7, with D perhaps matching TRBD1 (6 bases). The CDR3 runs 15 residues. CDR1 MNHEY and CDR2 SVGAGI come from the germline V gene. The germline V and J ends were trimmed by 6 bases and 5 bases, with 20 bases remaining between them.

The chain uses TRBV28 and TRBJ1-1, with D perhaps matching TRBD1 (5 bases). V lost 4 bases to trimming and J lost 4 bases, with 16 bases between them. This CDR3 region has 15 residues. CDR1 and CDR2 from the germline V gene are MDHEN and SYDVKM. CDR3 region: CASSSGLRGSTEAFF. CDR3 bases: TGTGCCAGCAGTTCTGGGCTAAGGGGTAGCACTGAAGCTTTCTTT.

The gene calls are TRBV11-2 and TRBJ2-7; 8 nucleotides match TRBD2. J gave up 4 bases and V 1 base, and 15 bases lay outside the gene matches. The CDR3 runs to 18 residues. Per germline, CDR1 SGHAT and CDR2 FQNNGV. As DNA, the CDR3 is TGTGCCAGCAGCTTAGTGGGAACCGGGGGGGCGGCAAAATACGAGCAGTACTTC. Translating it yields CASSLVGTGGAAKYEQYF.

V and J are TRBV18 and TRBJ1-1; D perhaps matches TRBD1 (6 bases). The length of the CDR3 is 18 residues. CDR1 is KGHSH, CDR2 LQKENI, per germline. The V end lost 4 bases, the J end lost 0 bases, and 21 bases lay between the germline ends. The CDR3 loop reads CASSLDSVRSPMNTEAFF. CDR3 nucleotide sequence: TGTGCCAGCTCACTGGACAGTGTCCGATCCCCTATGAACACTGAAGCTTTCTTT.

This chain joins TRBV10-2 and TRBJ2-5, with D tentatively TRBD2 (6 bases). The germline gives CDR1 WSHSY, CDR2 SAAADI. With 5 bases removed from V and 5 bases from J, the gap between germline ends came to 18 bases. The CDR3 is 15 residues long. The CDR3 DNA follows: TGCGCCAGCAGTACACGCGAGGGCCGGGGGGAGACCCAGTACTTC. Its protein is CASSTREGRGETQYF.

CDR3 DNA sequence: TGTGCCAGCAGCCCAGAGGCGGTGTCCTACAATGAGCAGTTCTTC. This encodes CASSPEAVSYNEQFF. The chain employs TRBV7-7 and TRBJ2-1; D unresolved. Germline V gene data show CDR1 as SSHAT and CDR2 as FNYEAQ (reference sequence). This CDR3 comprises 15 residues. Trimming took 5 bases from V and 1 from J, leaving 12 bases between them.

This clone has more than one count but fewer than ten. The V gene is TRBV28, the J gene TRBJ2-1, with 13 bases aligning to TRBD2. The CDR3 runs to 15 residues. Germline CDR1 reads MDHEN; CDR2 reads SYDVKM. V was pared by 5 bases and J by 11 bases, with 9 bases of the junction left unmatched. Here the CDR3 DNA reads TGTGCCAGCAGTCTAGACACTAGCGGGAGGGCCAAGCAGTTCTTC. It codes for CASSLDTSGRAKQFF. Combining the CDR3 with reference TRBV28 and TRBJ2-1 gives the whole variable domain DVKVTQSSRYLVKRTGEKVFLECVQDMDHENMFWYRQDPGLGLRLIYFSYDVKMKEKGDIPEGYSVSREKKERFSLILESASTNQTSMYLCASSLDTSGRAKQFFGPGTRLTVL.

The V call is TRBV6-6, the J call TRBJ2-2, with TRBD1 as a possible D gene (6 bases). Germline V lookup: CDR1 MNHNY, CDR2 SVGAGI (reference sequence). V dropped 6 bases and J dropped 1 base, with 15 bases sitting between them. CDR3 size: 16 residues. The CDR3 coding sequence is TGTGCCAGCAGACTTTACAGGGTCCAGAACACCGGGGAGCTGTTTTTT. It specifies CASRLYRVQNTGELFF.

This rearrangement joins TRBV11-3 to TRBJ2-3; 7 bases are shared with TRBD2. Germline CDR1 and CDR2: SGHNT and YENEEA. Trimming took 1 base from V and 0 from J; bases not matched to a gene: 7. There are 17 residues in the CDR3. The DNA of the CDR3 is TGTGCCAGCAGCTTAGTCCTCTCTAGCGGAAGCACAGATACGCAGTATTTT. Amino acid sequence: CASSLVLSSGSTDTQYF.

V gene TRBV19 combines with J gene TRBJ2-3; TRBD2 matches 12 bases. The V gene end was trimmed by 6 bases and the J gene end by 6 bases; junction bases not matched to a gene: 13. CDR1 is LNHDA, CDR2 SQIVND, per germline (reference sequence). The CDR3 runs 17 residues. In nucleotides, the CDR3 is TGTGCCAGTAGCATAACGCTAGCGGGAGGGCCGCGGGATACGCAGTATTTT. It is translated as CASSITLAGGPRDTQYF.

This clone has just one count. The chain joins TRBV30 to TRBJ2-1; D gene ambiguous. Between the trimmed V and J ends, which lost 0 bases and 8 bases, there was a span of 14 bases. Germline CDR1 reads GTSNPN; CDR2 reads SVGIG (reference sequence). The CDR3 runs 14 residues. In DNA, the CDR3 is TGTGCCTGGAGTGTACAGAGCCCTCTTGATGAGCAGTTCTTC. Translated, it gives CAWSVQSPLDEQFF.

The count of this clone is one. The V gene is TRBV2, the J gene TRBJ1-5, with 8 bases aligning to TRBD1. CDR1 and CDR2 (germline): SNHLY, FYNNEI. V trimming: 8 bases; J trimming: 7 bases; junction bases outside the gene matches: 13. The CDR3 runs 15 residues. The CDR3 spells CASGGRTGMSQPQHF. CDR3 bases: TGTGCCAGCGGGGGAAGGACAGGGATGAGCCAGCCCCAGCATTTT.

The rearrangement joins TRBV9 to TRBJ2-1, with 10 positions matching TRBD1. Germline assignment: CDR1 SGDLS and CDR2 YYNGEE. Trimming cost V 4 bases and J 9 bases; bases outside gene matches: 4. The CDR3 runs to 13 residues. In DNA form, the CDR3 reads TGTGCCAGCAGCCCCCGGACAGGGGGTGAGCAGTTCTTC. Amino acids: CASSPRTGGEQFF.

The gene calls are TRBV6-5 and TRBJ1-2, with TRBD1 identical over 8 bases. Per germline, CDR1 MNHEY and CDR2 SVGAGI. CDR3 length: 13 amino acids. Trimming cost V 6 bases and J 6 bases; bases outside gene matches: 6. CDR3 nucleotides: TGTGCCAGCAGACTGGACAGGGCGCATGGCTACACCTTC. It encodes CASRLDRAHGYTF.

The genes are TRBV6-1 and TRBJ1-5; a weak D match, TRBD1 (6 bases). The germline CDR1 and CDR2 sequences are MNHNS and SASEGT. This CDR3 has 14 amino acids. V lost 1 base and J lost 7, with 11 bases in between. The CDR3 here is CASSEVRGRQPQHF. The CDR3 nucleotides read TGTGCCAGCAGTGAAGTGCGGGGGCGACAGCCCCAGCATTTT.

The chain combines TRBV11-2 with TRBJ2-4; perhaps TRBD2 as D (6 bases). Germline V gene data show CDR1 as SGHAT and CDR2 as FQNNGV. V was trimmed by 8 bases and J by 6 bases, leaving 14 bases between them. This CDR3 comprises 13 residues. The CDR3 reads CASGAGTSNIQYF. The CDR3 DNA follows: TGTGCCAGCGGGGCAGGGACTTCAAACATTCAGTACTTC. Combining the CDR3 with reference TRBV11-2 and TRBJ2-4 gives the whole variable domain EAGVAQSPRYKIIEKRQSVAFWCNPISGHATLYWYQQILGQGPKLLIQFQNNGVVDDSQLPKDRFSAERLKGVDSTLKIQPAKLEDSAVYLCASGAGTSNIQYFGAGTRLSVL.